These 23 T cell receptor beta chains came from one sample sequenced in a study of prognosis after radiotherapy for stage I lung cancer. With two-round multiplex PCR, TCR beta CDR3 sequences were amplified from genomic DNA. Amplification during the initial PCR round employed primers specific to each TRBV and TRBJ gene. TCRdb re-derived calls from the multiplex PCR reads in MiXCR, one entry per CDR3 protein. The sample has around 51,000 distinct CDR3 sequences; approximately 35% are singletons. This specimen consisted of PBMCs, obtained before or after stereotactic body radiation therapy (not recorded which). The receptor source for this set is a donor over 45 with non-small cell lung cancer.

This clonotype has at least ten counts. The rearrangement uses TRBV20-1 and TRBJ2-5; 7 bases are a match to TRBD1. After removal of 3 bases from V and 5 bases from J, the junction contained 9 bases not matched to a gene. This CDR3 spans 14 amino acids. Per germline, CDR1 DFQATT and CDR2 SNEGSKA (reference sequence). CDR3 nucleotides: TGCAGTGCTAGCTCCAGGGGGTTGGGTGAGACCCAGTACTTC. This codes for CSASSRGLGETQYF.

Concerning this clonotype itself: A clone one base away is much larger, so this may be a read error. J is TRBJ2-1 and V is TRBV6-2 or TRBV6-3; D may be TRBD2 (6 bases). Per the germline V gene, CDR1 is MNHEY and CDR2 is SVGEGT. The CDR3 runs 12 residues. CDR3 nucleotide sequence: TGTGCCATCAGTTACGGAGCGGGCCTGGAGTTCTTC. It yields the protein CAISYGAGLEFF.

The gene calls are TRBV5-1 and TRBJ1-2; a weak D match, TRBD1 (5 bases). The germline V and J ends were trimmed by 4 bases and 7 bases, with 14 bases remaining between them. This CDR3 is 13 amino acids long. CDR1 is SGHRS and CDR2 is YFSETQ in the germline V gene. The CDR3: CASSTDSQGGYTF. The DNA of the CDR3 is TGCGCCAGCAGCACGGACTCCCAGGGTGGCTACACCTTC.

This clonotype appeared many times. The rearrangement uses TRBV12-3 or TRBV12-4 and TRBJ1-3; D unresolved. This CDR3 is 11 amino acids long. The V end was cut by 8 bases, the J end by 3 bases, with 5 bases between. Here the CDR3 reads CASGSGNTIYF. In nucleotides, the CDR3 is TGTGCCAGCGGGAGTGGAAACACCATATATTTT.

This clonotype appeared many times. J is TRBJ2-1 and V is TRBV6-1; D perhaps matches TRBD2 (6 bases). CDR3 length: 15 amino acids. The germline gives CDR1 MNHNS, CDR2 SASEGT. V was clipped by 6 bases and J by 7 bases, with 19 bases between them. CDR3 nucleotides: TGTGCCAGCAGCACGGCGGGACTCTACCCTAATGAGCAGTTCTTC. Its translation: CASSTAGLYPNEQFF.

This clonotype was observed at least ten times. The V call is TRBV7-2, the J call TRBJ2-4, with unresolved D. CDR1 and CDR2 (germline): SGHTA, FQGNSA. The germline V and J ends were trimmed by 0 bases and 7 bases, with 4 bases remaining between them. This CDR3 is built from 12 residues. The CDR3 region is CASSLASNIQYF. CDR3 sequence (DNA): TGTGCCAGCAGCTTAGCATCGAACATTCAGTACTTC.

In this sample, this clonotype is medium-sized. V usage is TRBV18 and J usage is TRBJ2-3; 8 bases line up with TRBD1. The CDR3 spans 15 residues. Per the germline V gene, CDR1 is KGHSH and CDR2 is LQKENI. J lost 4 bases, V lost 3 bases, and 6 bases had no gene match. CDR3 nucleotide sequence: TGTGCCAGCTCACCGGGACAGGTCGGAGCAGATACGCAGTATTTT. It codes for CASSPGQVGADTQYF.

The genes are TRBV11-3 and TRBJ2-3; D is unresolved. Germline values: CDR1 SGHNT, CDR2 YENEEA. This CDR3 region has 12 residues. The V and J ends lost 2 bases and 3 bases respectively, with 3 bases between them. CDR3 residues: CASSLTTDTQYF. In DNA, the CDR3 is TGTGCCAGCAGCTTAACAACAGATACGCAGTATTTT. The full variable domain, its missing parts supplied by reference TRBV11-3 and TRBJ2-3, is EAGVVQSPRYKIIEKKQPVAFWCNPISGHNTLYWYLQNLGQGPELLIRYENEEAVDDSQLPKDRFSAERLKGVDSTLKIQPAELGDSAVYLCASSLTTDTQYFGPGTRLTVL.

This clonotype has at least ten counts. This chain joins TRBV12-3 or TRBV12-4 and TRBJ2-1; 11 positions agree with TRBD2. With V trimmed by 0 bases and J by 13 bases, 5 bases remained unmatched. There are 14 residues in the CDR3. The CDR3 bases are TGTGCCAGCAGTTTAGCCGATACTAGCGGGAGTCAGTTCTTC. Its translation: CASSLADTSGSQFF.

This clonotype turned up a few times. The germline gene is not matched at one end of the junction; a read error may be the cause. The V call is TRBV6-1, the J call TRBJ1-5; 7 bases line up with TRBD1. Germline V lookup: CDR1 MNHNS, CDR2 SASEGT. CDR3 length: 13 residues. The CDR3: CAISDQGGETQHF. The CDR3 coding sequence is TGTGCCATCAGTGATCAGGGGGGAGAGACCCAGCACTTT.

Comments on this clonotype: This clone may be a read error of a much larger clone one base away. CDR3 DNA: TGTGCCAGCAGTTTAACGAAGGCCCAGTCAGCTTTCTTT. Amino acids: CASSLTKAQSAFF. The chain combines TRBV12-3 or TRBV12-4 with TRBJ1-1; D gene uncertain. There are 13 residues in the CDR3. The ends were cut back, 2 bases at V and 10 bases at J, with 14 bases in the middle.

This clonotype was counted at least ten times. The V gene is TRBV5-4, the J gene TRBJ2-1; 8 bases match TRBD2. The CDR3 length is 14 residues. Germline CDR1 SGHNT, CDR2 YYREEE (reference sequence). Trimming removed 0 bases from V and 10 bases from J; junction bases left unmatched: 6. CDR3 region: CASSLGGSGNEQFF. In DNA form, the CDR3 reads TGTGCCAGCAGCTTGGGCGGTAGCGGGAACGAGCAGTTCTTC.

There are many counts of this clonotype. The V gene is TRBV5-1, the J gene TRBJ1-3; tentatively, D is TRBD1 (6 bases). This CDR3 spans 14 amino acids. V was pared by 2 bases and J by 6 bases, with 12 bases between. CDR1 and CDR2 (germline): SGHRS, YFSETQ. The CDR3 loop is CASSFRGGENTIYF. The CDR3 bases are TGCGCCAGCAGCTTCAGGGGAGGTGAAAACACCATATATTTT. Full variable domain (missing parts from reference TRBV5-1 and TRBJ1-3): KAGVTQTPRYLIKTRGQQVTLSCSPISGHRSVSWYQQTPGQGLQFLFEYFSETQRNKGNFPGRFSGRQFSNSRSEMNVSTLELGDSALYLCASSFRGGENTIYFGEGSWLTVV.

For this clonotype: A much larger clone lies a single base off, so this may be a read error. V is TRBV19 and J is TRBJ2-5; 7 nucleotides agree with TRBD1. The V gene end was trimmed by 5 bases and the J gene end by 4 bases; junction bases not matched to a gene: 7. CDR1 and CDR2 from the germline V gene are LNHDA and SQIVND (reference sequence). This CDR3 comprises 14 residues. The CDR3 DNA follows: TGTGCCAGTAGTTCAACAGGGGTCTCAGAGACCCAGTACTTC. It translates to CASSSTGVSETQYF.

A word on this clonotype: A read error is the likely source, as a far larger clone sits one nucleotide away. V is TRBV7-3 and J is TRBJ1-5, with D perhaps TRBD1 (6 bases). Germline V gives CDR1 SGHTA, CDR2 FQGTGA. The length of the CDR3 is 14 residues. The CDR3 protein is CTSSSRQGNQPQHF. The CDR3 nucleotides are TGTACCAGCAGCTCGAGACAGGGCAATCAGCCCCAGCATTTT.

The genes are TRBV20-1 and TRBJ1-2; no clear D. The CDR3 contains 12 residues. Trimming took 6 bases from V and 4 from J, leaving 12 bases between them. In germline, CDR1 is DFQATT, CDR2 SNEGSKA (reference sequence). Here the CDR3 reads CSAEEVCYGYTF. As DNA, the CDR3 is TGCAGTGCCGAGGAGGTCTGCTATGGCTACACCTTC.

Comment on this clonotype: This may be a read error: a much more frequent sequence differs by one nucleotide. The rearrangement joins TRBV6-9 to TRBJ2-2; D gene ambiguous. CDR3 length: 14 residues. Trimming cost V 3 bases and J 9 bases, with 14 bases left between them. The germline V gene has CDR1 MNHGY and CDR2 SVAAGI. The CDR3 nucleotides read TGTGCCAGCAGTTACTTGCACGCCCCACGGGAGCTGTTTTTT. It encodes CASSYLHAPRELFF.

V gene TRBV28 combines with J gene TRBJ2-7, with D possibly TRBD1 on 6 matching bases. V lost 5 bases and J lost 3, with 26 bases in between. This CDR3 is built from 18 residues. Per the germline V gene, CDR1 is MDHEN and CDR2 is SYDVKM. Here the CDR3 reads CASSTPWTANLQSYEQYF. The CDR3 nucleotides read TGTGCCAGCAGTACACCTTGGACAGCCAACCTTCAGAGCTACGAGCAGTACTTC.

This clonotype was counted ten times or more. The V gene is TRBV7-2, the J gene TRBJ2-2; D gene unclear. Trimming took 5 bases from V and 0 from J, leaving 4 bases between them. Germline V lookup: CDR1 SGHTA, CDR2 FQGNSA. CDR3 length: 13 amino acids. The CDR3 DNA reads as TGTGCCAGCAGCCGTTCGAACACCGGGGAGCTGTTTTTT. It encodes CASSRSNTGELFF.

By proportion, this clonotype is medium-sized. J is TRBJ1-2 and V is TRBV30; the match to TRBD1 covers 11 bases. The germline gives CDR1 GTSNPN, CDR2 SVGIG (reference sequence). The CDR3 loop spans 15 amino acids. The V gene end was trimmed by 3 bases and the J gene end by 5 bases; junction bases not matched to a gene: 8. CDR3 amino acids: CAWRPRTGGFYGYTF. Here the CDR3 DNA reads TGTGCCTGGAGACCTCGGACAGGGGGCTTTTATGGCTACACCTTC.

As regards this clonotype: Only one base separates this from a far larger clonotype, so it likely reflects a read error. V is TRBV6-8 and J is TRBJ2-7; 7 bases line up with TRBD2. CDR1 is MNHGY and CDR2 is SAAAGT in the germline V gene. The length of the CDR3 is 14 residues. This CDR3 reads CPSLTLGRTYEQYF. CDR3 DNA sequence: TGTCCCAGCCTCACCCTCGGGAGGACCTACGAGCAGTACTTC.

There are many counts of this clonotype. The J gene is TRBJ2-2, the V gene TRBV5-1; 8 positions agree with TRBD2. Trimming removed 5 bases from V and 5 bases from J; junction bases left unmatched: 8. CDR3 length equals 15 residues. Germline assignment: CDR1 SGHRS and CDR2 YFSETQ. The CDR3 DNA is TGCGCCAGCAGGCCGGCAGTAGCGGGAACCGGGGAGCTGTTTTTT. Protein product: CASRPAVAGTGELFF.

In its sample, this clonotype was seen a few times. The rearrangement links TRBV27 to TRBJ2-5, with TRBD2 matching over 9 bases. Germline values: CDR1 MNHEY, CDR2 SMNVEV (reference sequence). Trimming at V came to 4 bases and at J to 7 bases, leaving 19 bases not matched to a gene. The CDR3 contains 18 residues. The DNA of the CDR3 is TGTGCCAGCAGTTCCTTCCAGCGGGAGGTCTTGGTTAGGTGGACCCAGTACTTC. As protein: CASSSFQREVLVRWTQYF.